This entry lists 29 T cell receptor beta chains sequenced from one sample in a study of OX40 agonist ivuxolimab in advanced cancers. Assay used: immunoSEQ multiplex PCR; TCRdb lists only in-frame clones, some missing. Seen here are about 77,000 clones, approximately 85% observed once, and the top ten hold under 2.5%. The sample in question was CD4+ or CD8+ T cells sorted from blood, obtained in a trial of the OX40 agonist ivuxolimab. All receptors come from an adult with an advanced solid tumor such as melanoma, head and neck, liver or kidney cancer.

The rearrangement joins TRBV7-6 to TRBJ2-1; D gene ambiguous. The CDR3 spans 13 residues. The germline CDR1 and CDR2 sequences are SGHVS and FNYEAQ. V lost 1 base to trimming and J lost 7 bases, with 8 bases between them. In DNA form, the CDR3 reads TGTGCCAGCAGCTTAGGGGTAGTGAATGAGCAGTTCTTC. It specifies CASSLGVVNEQFF.

For the CDR3, the DNA is TGTGCCAGCGGGCCGGGTCGGCAGCCCCAGCATTTT. Its protein product is CASGPGRQPQHF. The V gene is TRBV28, the J gene TRBJ1-5; D call uncertain. Germline V gene sequence: CDR1 MDHEN, CDR2 SYDVKM. The CDR3 runs 12 residues. V was cut by 8 bases and J by 7 bases, with 12 bases left in between. The complete variable domain, with remaining parts taken from reference TRBV28 and TRBJ1-5, reads DVKVTQSSRYLVKRTGEKVFLECVQDMDHENMFWYRQDPGLGLRLIYFSYDVKMKEKGDIPEGYSVSREKKERFSLILESASTNQTSMYLCASGPGRQPQHFGDGTRLSIL.

The chain couples TRBV5-4 to TRBJ1-1; the D gene is possibly TRBD1 (5 bases). The germline gives CDR1 SGHNT, CDR2 YYREEE (reference sequence). The CDR3 sequence is 17 residues long. The V and J ends lost 6 bases and 1 base respectively, with 22 bases between them. This chain's CDR3 is CASTQEPGGTSNTEAFF. The CDR3 DNA sequence: TGTGCCAGCACCCAAGAACCCGGGGGAACTTCGAACACTGAAGCTTTCTTT.

The CDR3 protein is CASSLVGGKGSKNIQYF. Written as DNA, the CDR3 is TGTGCCAGCAGCTTAGTTGGGGGGAAAGGGTCCAAAAACATTCAGTACTTC. The rearrangement links TRBV11-2 to TRBJ2-4; a possible D gene is TRBD2 (6 bases). Germline V CDR1 and CDR2: SGHAT, FQNNGV. CDR3 length: 17 residues. Trimming removed 1 base at V and 2 bases at J, with 15 bases between. The full variable domain, rest sourced from reference TRBV11-2 and TRBJ2-4, is EAGVAQSPRYKIIEKRQSVAFWCNPISGHATLYWYQQILGQGPKLLIQFQNNGVVDDSQLPKDRFSAERLKGVDSTLKIQPAKLEDSAVYLCASSLVGGKGSKNIQYFGAGTRLSVL.

This rearrangement joins TRBV11-2 to TRBJ2-1; 10 bases line up with TRBD2. The CDR3 is 16 amino acids. With V trimmed by 4 bases and J by 7 bases, 10 bases remained unmatched. Germline V lookup: CDR1 SGHAT, CDR2 FQNNGV. The CDR3: CASSWGPAGGRNEQFF. In nucleotides, the CDR3 is TGTGCCAGCAGCTGGGGGCCAGCGGGGGGGCGTAATGAGCAGTTCTTC.

V usage is TRBV5-1 and J usage is TRBJ2-5; a weak D match, TRBD1 (5 bases). Germline CDR1 SGHRS, CDR2 YFSETQ. The CDR3 is 14 residues long. V shed 4 bases and J shed 5 bases, with 15 bases lying between them. The CDR3 DNA reads TGCGCCAGCAGCCCCGGACACCCCCCGGAGACCCAGTACTTC. Translating gives CASSPGHPPETQYF. Combining the CDR3 with reference TRBV5-1 and TRBJ2-5 gives the whole variable domain KAGVTQTPRYLIKTRGQQVTLSCSPISGHRSVSWYQQTPGQGLQFLFEYFSETQRNKGNFPGRFSGRQFSNSRSEMNVSTLELGDSALYLCASSPGHPPETQYFGPGTRLLVL.

This clone occurred once. The chain employs TRBV18 and TRBJ1-5, with 7 bases identical to TRBD1. CDR3 length: 15 amino acids. The ends lost 3 bases at V and 7 bases at J; junction bases unmatched: 9. The germline CDR1 and CDR2 sequences are KGHSH and LQKENI. The DNA for the CDR3 is TGTGCCAGCTCACCCTTGGAAGGGGGCGTCCAGCCCCAGCATTTT. It translates to CASSPLEGGVQPQHF.

In regard to this clone: The junction differs from germline at one of its ends, possibly a read error. The rearrangement joins TRBV29-1 to TRBJ1-2; 7 positions match TRBD1. Germline V lookup: CDR1 SQVTM, CDR2 ANQGSEA. CDR3 length: 10 residues. The DNA of the CDR3 is TGCAGCGTTAATTCCGGACAGGAGATCTTC. Translating gives CSVNSGQEIF. The whole variable domain, filled in from reference TRBV29-1 and TRBJ1-2, reads SAVISQKPSRDICQRGTSLTIQCQVDSQVTMMFWYRQQPGQSLTLIATANQGSEATYESGFVIDKFPISRPNLTFSTLTVSNMSPEDSSIYLCSVNSGQEIFGSGTRLTVV.

This chain links TRBV18 with TRBJ1-5, with D unclear. The CDR3 is 13 residues long. Trimming stripped 1 base from V and 4 bases from J, with 5 bases between. Germline V gives CDR1 KGHSH, CDR2 LQKENI. CDR3 sequence (DNA): TGTGCCAGCTCACCACGCACGAATCAGCCCCAGCATTTT. Encoded protein: CASSPRTNQPQHF.

This clone was counted a single time. The CDR3 reads CASSRPLAAPETQYF. CDR3 in DNA: TGTGCCAGCAGCCGCCCCCTAGCGGCCCCAGAGACCCAGTACTTC. The genes are TRBV4-2 and TRBJ2-5; 7 positions match TRBD2. The CDR3 runs 15 residues. The V gene's germline CDR1 is LGHNA and CDR2 YNFKEQ. Trimming took 4 bases from V and 4 from J; bases not matched to a gene: 9.

This clone is a singleton in its sample. The gene calls are TRBV5-1 and TRBJ1-2; 7 bases are shared with TRBD1. The CDR3 is made up of 15 amino acids. Losses at the gene ends were 4 bases for V and 4 bases for J; bases not matched to a gene: 10. Per the germline V gene, CDR1 is SGHRS and CDR2 is YFSETQ. The CDR3 loop is CASSRTGDAGYGYTF. The CDR3 region has the DNA TGCGCCAGCAGCAGGACAGGTGATGCAGGCTATGGCTACACCTTC.

The chain links TRBV19 to TRBJ2-3; D remains unclear. Germline CDR1 and CDR2: LNHDA and SQIVND (reference sequence). There are 15 residues in the CDR3. V lost 4 bases to trimming and J lost 2 bases, with 13 bases between them. The CDR3 sequence is CASSRASSNTDTQYF. The CDR3 nucleotides are TGTGCCAGTAGTAGGGCTTCCTCGAACACAGATACGCAGTATTTT.

V usage is TRBV7-2 and J usage is TRBJ1-5; D gene ambiguous. The CDR3 is 16 residues long. Germline assignment: CDR1 SGHTA and CDR2 FQGNSA. Between the trimmed V and J ends, which lost 2 bases and 0 bases, there was a span of 11 bases. CDR3 nucleotides: TGTGCCAGCAGCTTAAGTTCCACCTATAGCAATCAGCCCCAGCATTTT. Its protein product is CASSLSSTYSNQPQHF.

The V and J genes are TRBV27 and TRBJ1-1; D is ambiguous. The germline V and J ends were trimmed by 3 bases and 0 bases, with 8 bases remaining between them. Per the germline V gene, CDR1 is MNHEY and CDR2 is SMNVEV (reference sequence). The CDR3 is made up of 14 amino acids. The CDR3: CASSLATVNTEAFF. The CDR3 bases are TGTGCCAGCAGTTTGGCGACGGTGAACACTGAAGCTTTCTTT.

The rearrangement links TRBV18 to TRBJ2-7, with 11 positions matching TRBD2. V lost 6 bases, J lost 2 bases, and 6 bases stayed unmatched. CDR1 is KGHSH and CDR2 is LQKENI in the germline V gene. This CDR3 comprises 15 residues. The CDR3: CASSPLAGGPYEQYF. The DNA of the CDR3 is TGTGCCAGCTCCCCCCTAGCGGGGGGACCCTACGAGCAGTACTTC.

V is TRBV4-3 and J is TRBJ2-6; D may be TRBD1 (5 bases). The V gene's germline CDR1 is LGHNA and CDR2 YSLEER. V lost 0 bases and J 2 bases, leaving 8 bases between the germline ends. The CDR3 contains 16 residues. The CDR3 here is CASSQDFRAGANVLTF. CDR3 in DNA: TGCGCCAGCAGCCAAGATTTCAGGGCTGGGGCCAACGTCCTGACTTTC.

The chain joins TRBV7-9 to TRBJ2-7, with D possibly being TRBD2 (5 bases). Germline values: CDR1 SEHNR, CDR2 FQNEAQ (reference sequence). This CDR3 contains 14 residues. Trimming took off 6 bases at V and 2 bases at J, with 14 bases between the two ends. CDR3 nucleotide sequence: TGTGCCAGCAGGCGATCGGGGAGCACCTACGAGCAGTACTTC. As protein: CASRRSGSTYEQYF.

The chain joins TRBV19 to TRBJ2-7; tentatively, D is TRBD2 (6 bases). V lost 5 bases to trimming and J lost 0 bases, with 8 bases between them. Per germline, CDR1 LNHDA and CDR2 SQIVND (reference sequence). The CDR3 totals 13 residues. In DNA form, the CDR3 reads TGTGCCAGTAGTCCTAGCGTCTCCTACGAGCAGTACTTC. As protein: CASSPSVSYEQYF.

This chain joins TRBV9 and TRBJ2-3, with D uncertain. CDR3 size: 16 residues. Germline V gene sequence: CDR1 SGDLS, CDR2 YYNGEE. Trimming removed 3 bases at V and 2 bases at J, with 16 bases between. CDR3 protein: CASSAGSQLPTDTQYF. The CDR3 coding sequence is TGTGCCAGCAGCGCTGGGTCCCAACTACCCACAGATACGCAGTATTTT.

The V and J genes are TRBV5-6 and TRBJ2-7; 8 bases are a match to TRBD1. There are 15 residues in the CDR3. The V and J ends lost 0 bases and 3 bases, in that order; junction bases with no gene match: 5. From germline, CDR1 is SGHDT and CDR2 YYEEEE. CDR3 region: CASSLDSRGLYEQYF. DNA for the CDR3: TGTGCCAGCAGCTTGGACTCCAGGGGGCTCTACGAGCAGTACTTC. Filled out from reference TRBV5-6 and TRBJ2-7, the complete variable domain reads DAGVTQSPTHLIKTRGQQVTLRCSPKSGHDTVSWYQQALGQGPQFIFQYYEEEERQRGNFPDRFSGHQFPNYSSELNVNALLLGDSALYLCASSLDSRGLYEQYFGPGTRLTVT.

V usage is TRBV2 and J usage is TRBJ1-5, with 7 positions matching TRBD1. The V segment lost 8 bases and the J segment 9 bases; nucleotides outside the gene matches: 10. Germline V CDR1 and CDR2: SNHLY, FYNNEI. CDR3 size: 13 residues. The CDR3, as DNA: TGTGCCAGCGGGCTAGACAGGGAGACGCCCCAGCATTTT. Protein sequence: CASGLDRETPQHF.

The sample holds a few counts of this clone. Other nucleotide sequences from this sample produce the same CDR3. The chain uses TRBV28 and TRBJ1-5; D ambiguous. Germline V gene data show CDR1 as MDHEN and CDR2 as SYDVKM. V gave up 6 bases and J gave up 2 bases, with 8 bases separating them. The CDR3 contains 13 residues. The CDR3 reads CASSRRGNQPQHF. The CDR3 nucleotides are TGTGCCAGCAGCCGCCGTGGCAATCAGCCCCAGCATTTT. The entire variable domain, with the rest obtained from reference TRBV28 and TRBJ1-5, is as follows: DVKVTQSSRYLVKRTGEKVFLECVQDMDHENMFWYRQDPGLGLRLIYFSYDVKMKEKGDIPEGYSVSREKKERFSLILESASTNQTSMYLCASSRRGNQPQHFGDGTRLSIL.

The chain couples TRBV11-2 to TRBJ1-1; 7 nucleotides line up with TRBD1. The germline gives CDR1 SGHAT, CDR2 FQNNGV. V lost 3 bases to trimming and J lost 5 bases; unmatched junction nucleotides: 9. The CDR3 has 15 amino acids. The CDR3 spells CASSFQGGRGTEAFF. CDR3 DNA sequence: TGTGCCAGCAGCTTCCAGGGGGGGCGCGGGACTGAAGCTTTCTTT.

J is TRBJ1-2 and V is TRBV27; D call uncertain. The V gene lost 6 bases and the J gene lost 2 bases, with 13 bases spanning the gap. CDR3 length: 14 residues. The germline CDR1 and CDR2 sequences are MNHEY and SMNVEV (reference sequence). In nucleotides, the CDR3 is TGTGCCAGCAGGGAAACTGGACGAAACTATGGCTACACCTTC. Its protein is CASRETGRNYGYTF.

The gene calls are TRBV11-3 and TRBJ2-1; D is perhaps TRBD1 or TRBD2 (6 bases each). The length of the CDR3 is 16 residues. CDR1 SGHNT and CDR2 YENEEA come from the germline V gene. Trimming removed 5 bases from V and 5 bases from J, with 19 bases in between. The CDR3 here is CASSQELGGMDNEQFF. As DNA, the CDR3 is TGTGCCAGCAGCCAGGAGCTGGGGGGCATGGACAATGAGCAGTTCTTC. The full variable domain, with the rest looked up from reference TRBV11-3 and TRBJ2-1, is EAGVVQSPRYKIIEKKQPVAFWCNPISGHNTLYWYLQNLGQGPELLIRYENEEAVDDSQLPKDRFSAERLKGVDSTLKIQPAELGDSAVYLCASSQELGGMDNEQFFGPGTRLTVL.

This clone has only a few counts. V usage is TRBV5-1 and J usage is TRBJ1-2; 7 nucleotides agree with TRBD1. Germline trimming cut 4 bases from V and 8 bases from J; bases unmatched to any gene: 2. CDR1 is SGHRS and CDR2 is YFSETQ in the germline V gene. This CDR3 region has 11 residues. For the CDR3, the DNA is TGCGCCAGCAGCGCGGACAGGGGCTACACCTTC. This translates into CASSADRGYTF.

V usage is TRBV19 and J usage is TRBJ2-7; D possibly corresponds to TRBD1 (6 bases). V was cut by 3 bases and J by 2 bases, with 11 bases left in between. The CDR3 is 14 residues long. Germline CDR1 and CDR2: LNHDA and SQIVND (reference sequence). This chain's CDR3 is CASSIGKGAYEQYF. The CDR3 nucleotides are TGTGCCAGTAGTATCGGTAAGGGGGCCTACGAGCAGTACTTC.

This clone was detected only a few times. The V and J genes are TRBV6-1 and TRBJ2-6; no reliable D call. CDR3 length: 16 residues. Germline CDR1 is MNHNS and CDR2 is SASEGT. V was clipped by 2 bases and J by 0 bases, with 8 bases between them. CDR3 region: CASSERGVSGANVLTF. In DNA form, the CDR3 reads TGTGCCAGCAGTGAACGTGGGGTCTCTGGGGCCAACGTCCTGACTTTC.

J is TRBJ2-2 and V is TRBV5-6, with a weak D call TRBD1 (6 bases). Trimming took off 1 base at V and 1 base at J, with 14 bases between the two ends. The CDR3 totals 17 residues. Germline CDR1 SGHDT, CDR2 YYEEEE. CDR3 amino acids: CASSLLTGFENTGELFF. The CDR3 DNA sequence: TGTGCCAGCAGCTTGCTCACAGGGTTCGAGAACACCGGGGAGCTGTTTTTT.